The text below deals with one T cell receptor beta chain. Its antigen is currently unknown. Here immunoSEQ multiplex PCR was the method, and the copy in TCRdb shows in-frame clones only, minus some. The sample gives 65,000 to 70,000 clones, over 75% of which show up once; over 0.3% is in the top ten. The sample originates from a study of OX40 agonist ivuxolimab in advanced cancers. Study context: Patients undergoing dose escalation presented with hepatocellular carcinoma, melanoma, renal cell or head and neck cancer.

V dropped 3 bases and J dropped 7 bases, with 18 bases sitting between them. Germline V CDR1 and CDR2: KGHSH, LQKENI. This CDR3 comprises 15 residues. Study-wide findings and caveats: Doses of 0.1 to 3.0 mg/kg were accompanied by clonal expansion of CD4+ and CD8+ blood T cells by week 6. Also showing low normalized T-cell clonal expansion were some of the nonresponders.

The gene calls are TRBV18 and TRBJ1-2; possibly TRBD1 for D (6 bases). This TCR came from an adult with an advanced solid tumor such as melanoma, head and neck, liver or kidney cancer. This sample comprised CD4+ or CD8+ T cells sorted from blood, obtained in a trial of the OX40 agonist ivuxolimab. In DNA form, the CDR3 reads TGTGCCAGCTCACCCGATCGGCGGGACATAGCTGGCTACACCTTC. It translates to CASSPDRRDIAGYTF.